Ten or more counts support the clone carrying this TCR beta chain. Its antigen remains unknown. This record comes from a study of regulatory T cells in long-lasting Graves disease. Study conclusions and caveats: Persistent Graves' patients showed less TCR diversity than newly diagnosed patients showed. Persistent patients shared 2,500 to 3,000 public clonotypes among themselves. Newly diagnosed patients shared fewer, at some 970. TRBV28, TRBJ1-2 and TRBJ2-5 were favored in persistent disease.

Time point of the sample: newly diagnosed GD, antithyroid drugs for less than 3 months. RNA from PBMCs was the source of the TCR library. Building the TCR beta libraries relied on iRepertoire HTBI primers, and CDR3 regions underwent Arm-PCR. Study processing details: Across all samples, more than 60 TRBV segments and roughly 14 TRBJ segments were identified. TCRdb called the multiplex PCR reads again in MiXCR, with one record for every CDR3 protein. The V and J calls here are based on TCRdb, not the publication. The data contain some 230,000 distinct CDR3 sequences, 18% of them singletons. V was clipped by 5 bases and J by 3 bases, with 17 bases between them. The CDR3 has 15 residues. Germline values: CDR1 SGHAT, CDR2 FQNNGV.

The sequence came from a female donor with Graves disease. The chain combines TRBV11-2 with TRBJ2-7, with a tentative D call TRBD2 (5 bases). Specimen: peripheral blood mononuclear cells (PBMCs), collected at new diagnosis, from a patient treated with antithyroid drugs. The CDR3 loop reads CASSTLPGLNYEQYF. In DNA, the CDR3 is TGTGCCAGCAGCACCCTGCCGGGATTAAACTACGAGCAGTACTTC.